These 3 T cell receptor beta chains were sequenced from one sample in a study of shared clonotypes between healthy human individuals. Profiling relied on immunoSEQ multiplex PCR, and the TCRdb table lists in-frame clones only, not all of them. The repertoire holds some 680,000 clones, with around 73% as singletons. Sequenced material: memory CD4+ T cells sorted from blood. The subset here: CD45RA-negative fraction. These receptors were taken from a woman between 25 and 40 years old in good health.

The V and J genes are TRBV7-9 and TRBJ2-1; 10 bases align to TRBD1. This CDR3 has 14 residues. The germline CDR1 and CDR2 sequences are SEHNR and FQNEAQ (reference sequence). The V and J ends lost 3 bases and 9 bases, in that order; junction bases with no gene match: 5. CDR3 amino acids: CASSLPDRGPEQFF. The CDR3 nucleotides read TGTGCCAGCAGCTTGCCCGACAGGGGGCCTGAGCAGTTCTTC.

This sequence joins TRBV4-2 and TRBJ2-5; 10 positions match TRBD2. The CDR3 consists of 16 residues. V was pared by 3 bases and J by 1 base, with 5 bases of the junction left unmatched. Germline V lookup: CDR1 LGHNA, CDR2 YNFKEQ. CDR3: CASSQPGLATQETQYF. Here the CDR3 DNA reads TGTGCCAGCAGCCAGCCGGGACTAGCGACCCAAGAGACCCAGTACTTC.

The rearrangement joins TRBV11-2 to TRBJ1-3; D perhaps matches TRBD1 (5 bases). CDR3 length: 16 amino acids. Per germline, CDR1 SGHAT and CDR2 FQNNGV. Trimming shortened V by 5 bases and J by 3 bases, and 17 bases separated the two germline ends. The CDR3 is CASSPQGPVGGNTIYF. In DNA form, the CDR3 reads TGTGCCAGCAGCCCGCAGGGTCCCGTAGGTGGAAACACCATATATTTT. The full variable domain, in which reference TRBV11-2 and TRBJ1-3 provide the parts outside the CDR3, is EAGVAQSPRYKIIEKRQSVAFWCNPISGHATLYWYQQILGQGPKLLIQFQNNGVVDDSQLPKDRFSAERLKGVDSTLKIQPAKLEDSAVYLCASSPQGPVGGNTIYFGEGSWLTVV.